This TCR beta chain comes out of a study of cytomegalovirus exposure and HLA in healthy donors. Study-wide findings and caveats: Common viral pathogens were later found to be apparently linked to several of the most significant clusters. Altogether, 150 to 200 TCR beta chains were recorded as cytomegalovirus-associated. The CMV antigen specificity of three CMV-associated chains was confirmed through in vitro analysis.

A remark on this clone: As yet, its antigen is unknown.

Both 60 Vbeta primers and 13 Jbeta primers went into the PCR. Some clones are missing from TCRdb's copy, which holds only in-frame ones; the method was immunoSEQ multiplex PCR. The sample gives around 130,000 clones, 75% to 85% of which show up once; over 2.5% is in the top ten. Trimming removed 6 bases from V and 1 base from J; junction bases left unmatched: 4. CDR3 size: 14 residues. The germline CDR1 and CDR2 sequences are WSHSY and SAAADI. The sequence was collected from a male donor in good health and CMV-seronegative. Material for sequencing was PBMCs. The J gene is TRBJ2-7, the V gene TRBV10-2, with 9 bases identical to TRBD1. The CDR3 region has the DNA TGCGCCAGCAGGCCGGGACAGGGATCCTACGAGCAGTACTTC. Its protein product is CASRPGQGSYEQYF.